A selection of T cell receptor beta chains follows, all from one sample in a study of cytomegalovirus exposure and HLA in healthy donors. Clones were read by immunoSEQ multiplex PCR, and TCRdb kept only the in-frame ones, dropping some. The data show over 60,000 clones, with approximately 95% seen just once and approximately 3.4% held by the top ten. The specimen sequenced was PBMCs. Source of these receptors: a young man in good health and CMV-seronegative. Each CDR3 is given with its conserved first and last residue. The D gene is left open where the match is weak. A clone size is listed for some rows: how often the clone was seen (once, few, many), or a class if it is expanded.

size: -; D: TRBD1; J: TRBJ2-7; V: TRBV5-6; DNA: TGTGCCAGCAGCTTCGGACAGGCCCTCGAGCAGTACTTC; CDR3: CASSFGQALEQYF
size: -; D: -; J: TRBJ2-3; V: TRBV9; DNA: TGTGCCAGCAGCGCGGGGACTAGCACAGATACGCAGTATTTT; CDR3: CASSAGTSTDTQYF
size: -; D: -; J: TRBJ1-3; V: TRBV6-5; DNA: TGTGCCAGCAGTTTGGGCGACCTTCGATCAAACACCATATATTTT; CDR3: CASSLGDLRSNTIYF
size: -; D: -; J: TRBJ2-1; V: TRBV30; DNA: TGTGCCTGGAGCGGGGGGCACAATGAGCAGTTCTTC; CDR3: CAWSGGHNEQFF
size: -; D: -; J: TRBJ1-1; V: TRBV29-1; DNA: TGCAGCATAGAAAGGGGGGAGGGAGCTTTCTTT; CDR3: CSIERGEGAFF
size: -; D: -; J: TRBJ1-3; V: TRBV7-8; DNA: TGTGCCAGCAGCTTAGGGACTACTGGAAACACCATATATTTT; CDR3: CASSLGTTGNTIYF
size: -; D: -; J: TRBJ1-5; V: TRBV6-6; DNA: TGTGCCAGCTCCGGGACTTGGGAGCCCCAGCATTTT; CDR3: CASSGTWEPQHF
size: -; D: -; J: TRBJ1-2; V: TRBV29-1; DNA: TGCAGCGTTGAAGGGCGGGATGGCTACACCTTC; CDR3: CSVEGRDGYTF
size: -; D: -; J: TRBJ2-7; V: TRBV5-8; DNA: TGTGCCAGCAGCTTGGAGGCAGCGAGATCAGAGCAGTACTTC; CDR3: CASSLEAARSEQYF
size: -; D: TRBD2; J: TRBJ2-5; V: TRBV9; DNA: TGTGCCAGCAGCGTCCTTAGCGGGGGCCAAGAGACCCAGTACTTC; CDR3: CASSVLSGGQETQYF
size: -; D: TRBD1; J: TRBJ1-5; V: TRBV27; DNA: TGTGCCAGCAGTTTATATCAGGGGGCGAATCAGCCCCAGCATTTT; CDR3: CASSLYQGANQPQHF
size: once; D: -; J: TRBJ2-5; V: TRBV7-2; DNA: TGTGCCAGCAGCTCCCCCCGGGAAGGAGAGACCCAGTACTTC; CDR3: CASSSPREGETQYF
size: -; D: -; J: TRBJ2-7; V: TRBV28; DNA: TGTGCCAGCAGTTTTACCTACGAGCAGTACTTC; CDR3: CASSFTYEQYF
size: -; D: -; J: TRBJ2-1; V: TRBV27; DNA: TGTGCCAGCAGTCCATCAGTATCGGGTTATGAGCAGTTCTTC; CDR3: CASSPSVSGYEQFF
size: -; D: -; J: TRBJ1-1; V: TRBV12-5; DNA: TGTGCTAGTGCTGTGGCAGTGAACACTGAAGCTTTCTTT; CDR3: CASAVAVNTEAFF
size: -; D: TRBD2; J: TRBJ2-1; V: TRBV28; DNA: TGTGCCAGCAGTAAGTTAGCGGGGGGAATTATAAATGAGCAGTTCTTC; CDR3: CASSKLAGGIINEQFF
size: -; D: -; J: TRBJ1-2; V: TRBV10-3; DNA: TGTGCCATCAGGGAAGACTCGGGTGGCTACACCTTC; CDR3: CAIREDSGGYTF
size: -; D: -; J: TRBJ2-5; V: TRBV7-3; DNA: TGTGCCAGCAGCTTAACCGCAGCGTCGGGAGAGACCCAGTACTTC; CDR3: CASSLTAASGETQYF
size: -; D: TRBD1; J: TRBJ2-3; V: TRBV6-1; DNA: TGTGCCAGCAGTGAACAGGGGGCGACAACCATCACAGATACGCAGTATTTT; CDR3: CASSEQGATTITDTQYF
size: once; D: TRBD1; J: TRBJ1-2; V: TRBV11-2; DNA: TGTGCCAGCAGGCCGGGACAGCCTAACTATGGCTACACCTTC; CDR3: CASRPGQPNYGYTF
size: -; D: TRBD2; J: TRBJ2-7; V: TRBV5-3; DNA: TGTGCCAGAAGCTTTAACGGGGGGACTCCCTACGAGCAGTACTTC; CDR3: CARSFNGGTPYEQYF
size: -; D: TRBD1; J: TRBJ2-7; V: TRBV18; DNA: TGTGCCAGCTCAGACGGGACAGGGAACGAGCAGTACTTC; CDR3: CASSDGTGNEQYF
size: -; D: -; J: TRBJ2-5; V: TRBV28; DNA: TGTGCCAGCACCCTTTACAGGGCCACCCAAGAGACCCAGTACTTC; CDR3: CASTLYRATQETQYF
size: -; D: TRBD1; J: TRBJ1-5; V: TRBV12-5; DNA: TGTGCTAGTGGTTCCCGGGACAGATTCAATCAGCCCCAGCATTTT; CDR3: CASGSRDRFNQPQHF
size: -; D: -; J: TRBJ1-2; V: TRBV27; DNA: TGTGCCAGCAAATGGGGCGTCCACTTTTCCTATGGCTACACCTTC; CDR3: CASKWGVHFSYGYTF